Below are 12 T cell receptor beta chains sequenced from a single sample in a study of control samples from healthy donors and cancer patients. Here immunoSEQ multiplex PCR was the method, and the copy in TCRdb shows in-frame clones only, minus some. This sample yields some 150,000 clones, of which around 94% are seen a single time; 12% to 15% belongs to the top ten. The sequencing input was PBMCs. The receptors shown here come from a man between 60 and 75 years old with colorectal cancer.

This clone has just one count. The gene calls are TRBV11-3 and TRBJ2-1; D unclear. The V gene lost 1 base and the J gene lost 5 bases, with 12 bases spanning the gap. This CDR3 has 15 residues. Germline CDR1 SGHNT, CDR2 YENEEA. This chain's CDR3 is CASSLGVASHNEQFF. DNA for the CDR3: TGTGCCAGCAGCTTAGGGGTGGCCAGTCACAATGAGCAGTTCTTC.

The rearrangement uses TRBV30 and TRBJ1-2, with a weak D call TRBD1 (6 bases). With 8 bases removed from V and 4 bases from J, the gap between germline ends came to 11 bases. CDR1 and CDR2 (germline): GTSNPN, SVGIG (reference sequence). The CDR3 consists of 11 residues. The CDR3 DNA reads TGTGCCGGACAGTGGTCCTATGGCTACACCTTC. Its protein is CAGQWSYGYTF.

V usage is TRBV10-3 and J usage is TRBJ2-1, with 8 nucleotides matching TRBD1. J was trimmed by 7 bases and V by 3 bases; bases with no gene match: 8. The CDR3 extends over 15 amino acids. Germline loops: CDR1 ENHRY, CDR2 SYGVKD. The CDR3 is CAISDRQGTLNEQFF. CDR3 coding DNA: TGTGCCATCAGTGATAGACAGGGGACCCTGAATGAGCAGTTCTTC.

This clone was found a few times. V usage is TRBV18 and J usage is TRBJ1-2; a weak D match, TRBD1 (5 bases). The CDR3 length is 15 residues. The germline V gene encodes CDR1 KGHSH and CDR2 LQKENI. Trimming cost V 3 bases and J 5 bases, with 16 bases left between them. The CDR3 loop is CASSPPGVGGYGYTF. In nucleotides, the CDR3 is TGTGCCAGCTCACCCCCGGGGGTTGGTGGATATGGCTACACCTTC.

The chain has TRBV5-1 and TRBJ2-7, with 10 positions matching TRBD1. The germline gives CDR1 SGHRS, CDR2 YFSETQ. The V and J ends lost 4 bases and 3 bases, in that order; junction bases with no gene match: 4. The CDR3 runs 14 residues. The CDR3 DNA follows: TGCGCCAGCAGCCAGGGACAGGGGATCTACGAGCAGTACTTC. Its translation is CASSQGQGIYEQYF.

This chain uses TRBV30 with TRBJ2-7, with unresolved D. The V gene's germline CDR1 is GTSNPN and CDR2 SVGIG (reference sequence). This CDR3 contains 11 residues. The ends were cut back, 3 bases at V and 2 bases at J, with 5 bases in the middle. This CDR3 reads CAWRSPYEQYF. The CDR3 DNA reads TGTGCCTGGAGGTCACCCTACGAGCAGTACTTC.

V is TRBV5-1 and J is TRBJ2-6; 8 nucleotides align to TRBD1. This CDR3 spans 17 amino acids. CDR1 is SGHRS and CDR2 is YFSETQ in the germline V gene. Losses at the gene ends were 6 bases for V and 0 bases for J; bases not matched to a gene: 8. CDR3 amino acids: CASKLGTGFSGANVLTF. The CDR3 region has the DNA TGCGCCAGCAAACTCGGGACAGGTTTCTCTGGGGCCAACGTCCTGACTTTC.

The CDR3 spells CAPRLAGRYRTLIYNEQFF. The CDR3 region has the DNA TGTGCCCCTAGACTAGCGGGGAGATACCGAACACTAATTTACAATGAGCAGTTCTTC. V and J are TRBV7-7 and TRBJ2-1; 11 nucleotides match TRBD2. This CDR3 has 19 amino acids. The V segment lost 11 bases and the J segment 4 bases; nucleotides outside the gene matches: 22. Germline V gene lookup returns CDR1 SSHAT and CDR2 FNYEAQ (reference sequence).

The CDR3 loop reads CASSLVGSGGASTDTQYF. Written as DNA, the CDR3 is TGTGCCAGCAGCTTGGTTGGTAGCGGGGGGGCTAGCACAGATACGCAGTATTTT. The chain uses TRBV5-4 and TRBJ2-3; 11 bases map to TRBD2. Germline loops: CDR1 SGHNT, CDR2 YYREEE (reference sequence). V lost 0 bases and J lost 0; bases outside the gene matches: 6. This CDR3 is 18 amino acids long.

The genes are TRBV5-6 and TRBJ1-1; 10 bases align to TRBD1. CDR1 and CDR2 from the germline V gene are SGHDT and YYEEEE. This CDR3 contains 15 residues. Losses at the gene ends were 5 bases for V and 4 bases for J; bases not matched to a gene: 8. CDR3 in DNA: TGTGCCAGCAGTGTGGGGGGACAGGGGTTCACTGAAGCTTTCTTT. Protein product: CASSVGGQGFTEAFF. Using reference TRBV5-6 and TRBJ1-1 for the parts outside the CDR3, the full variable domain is DAGVTQSPTHLIKTRGQQVTLRCSPKSGHDTVSWYQQALGQGPQFIFQYYEEEERQRGNFPDRFSGHQFPNYSSELNVNALLLGDSALYLCASSVGGQGFTEAFFGQGTRLTVV.

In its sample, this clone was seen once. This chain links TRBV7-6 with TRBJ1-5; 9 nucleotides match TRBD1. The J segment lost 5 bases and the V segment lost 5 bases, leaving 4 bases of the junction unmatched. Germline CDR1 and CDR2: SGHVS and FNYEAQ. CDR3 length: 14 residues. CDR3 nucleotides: TGTGCCAGCAGCGGGACAGGGCCGGATCAGCCCCAGCATTTT. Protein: CASSGTGPDQPQHF.

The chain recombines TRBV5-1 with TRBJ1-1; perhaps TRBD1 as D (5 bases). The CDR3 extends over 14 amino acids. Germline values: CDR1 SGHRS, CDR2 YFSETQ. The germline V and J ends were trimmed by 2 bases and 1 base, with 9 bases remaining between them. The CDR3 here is CASSFEGKNTEAFF. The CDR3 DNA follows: TGCGCCAGCAGCTTCGAGGGGAAGAACACTGAAGCTTTCTTT.